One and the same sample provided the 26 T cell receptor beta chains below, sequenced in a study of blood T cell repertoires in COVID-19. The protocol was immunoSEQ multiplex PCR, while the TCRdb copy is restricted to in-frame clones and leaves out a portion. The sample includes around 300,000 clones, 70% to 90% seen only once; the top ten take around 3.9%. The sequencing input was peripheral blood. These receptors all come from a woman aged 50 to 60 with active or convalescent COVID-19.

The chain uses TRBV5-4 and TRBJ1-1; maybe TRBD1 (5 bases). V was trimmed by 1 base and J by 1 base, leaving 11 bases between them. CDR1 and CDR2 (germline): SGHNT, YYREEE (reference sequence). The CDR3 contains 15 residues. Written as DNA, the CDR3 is TGTGCCAGCAGCTTGCCAGGGTGGGGGAACACTGAAGCTTTCTTT. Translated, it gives CASSLPGWGNTEAFF.

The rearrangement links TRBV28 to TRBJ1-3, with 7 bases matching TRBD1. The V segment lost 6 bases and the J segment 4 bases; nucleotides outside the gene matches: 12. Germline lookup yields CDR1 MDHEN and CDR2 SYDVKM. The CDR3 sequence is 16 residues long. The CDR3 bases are TGTGCCAGCAGATTCCAGGGGGACATTGGCGGAAACACCATATATTTT. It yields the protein CASRFQGDIGGNTIYF.

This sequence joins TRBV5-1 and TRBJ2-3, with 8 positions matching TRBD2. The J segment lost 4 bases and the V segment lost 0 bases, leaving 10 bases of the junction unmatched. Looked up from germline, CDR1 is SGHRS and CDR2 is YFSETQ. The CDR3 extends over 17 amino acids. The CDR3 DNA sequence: TGCGCCAGCAGCTTGGGTTCTAGAGCGGGAGCCGCAGATACGCAGTATTTT. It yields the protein CASSLGSRAGAADTQYF.

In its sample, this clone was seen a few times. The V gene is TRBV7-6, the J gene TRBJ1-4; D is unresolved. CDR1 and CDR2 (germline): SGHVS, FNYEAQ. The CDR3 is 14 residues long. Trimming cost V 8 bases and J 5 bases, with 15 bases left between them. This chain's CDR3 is CASGRDTLNEKLFF. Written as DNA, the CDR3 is TGTGCCAGCGGCCGAGACACACTGAATGAAAAACTGTTTTTT.

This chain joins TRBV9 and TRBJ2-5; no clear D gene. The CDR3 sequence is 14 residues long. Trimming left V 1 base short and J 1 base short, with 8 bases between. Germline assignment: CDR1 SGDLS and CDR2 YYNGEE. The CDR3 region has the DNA TGTGCCAGCAGCGTAACAACGGGCCAAGAGACCCAGTACTTC. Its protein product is CASSVTTGQETQYF.

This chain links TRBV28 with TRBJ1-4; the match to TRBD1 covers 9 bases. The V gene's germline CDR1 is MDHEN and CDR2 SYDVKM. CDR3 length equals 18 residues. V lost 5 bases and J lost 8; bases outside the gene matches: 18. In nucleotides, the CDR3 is TGTGCCAGCAGTCCCCGTCGGACAGGGGACCCACGAAGAGAAAAACTGTTTTTT. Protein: CASSPRRTGDPRREKLFF.

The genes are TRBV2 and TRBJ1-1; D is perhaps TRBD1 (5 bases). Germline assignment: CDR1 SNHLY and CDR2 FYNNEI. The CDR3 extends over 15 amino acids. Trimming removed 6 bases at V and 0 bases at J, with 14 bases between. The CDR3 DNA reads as TGTGCCAGCAGGGGGCTCGGGGGGATGAACACTGAAGCTTTCTTT. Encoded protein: CASRGLGGMNTEAFF.

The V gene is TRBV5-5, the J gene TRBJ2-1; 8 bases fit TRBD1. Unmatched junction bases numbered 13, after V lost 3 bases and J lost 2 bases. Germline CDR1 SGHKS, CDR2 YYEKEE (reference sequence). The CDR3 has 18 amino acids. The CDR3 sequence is CASSSVLTGTGAYNEQFF. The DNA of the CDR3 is TGTGCCAGCAGCTCCGTATTAACCGGGACAGGTGCCTACAATGAGCAGTTCTTC.

CDR3 residues: CASSSPGGLTEAFF. The DNA of the CDR3 is TGTGCCAGCAGTAGCCCGGGGGGGCTCACTGAAGCTTTCTTT. The genes are TRBV2 and TRBJ1-1, with a tentative D call TRBD1 (6 bases). CDR1 is SNHLY, CDR2 FYNNEI, per germline. The V and J ends lost 5 bases and 4 bases respectively, with 14 bases between them. The CDR3 contains 14 residues.

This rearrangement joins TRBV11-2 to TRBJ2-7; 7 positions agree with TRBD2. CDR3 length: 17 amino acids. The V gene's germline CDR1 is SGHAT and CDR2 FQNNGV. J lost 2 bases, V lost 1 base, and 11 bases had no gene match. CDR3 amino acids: CASSLGGAGGSPYEQYF. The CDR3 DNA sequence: TGTGCCAGCAGCTTAGGGGGAGCGGGCGGGAGTCCCTACGAGCAGTACTTC.

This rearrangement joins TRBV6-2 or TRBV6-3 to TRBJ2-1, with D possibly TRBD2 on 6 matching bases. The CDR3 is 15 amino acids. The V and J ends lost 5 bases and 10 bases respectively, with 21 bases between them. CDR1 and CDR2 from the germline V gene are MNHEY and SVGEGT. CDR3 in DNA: TGTGCCAGCAGTGAGCGTTCGGCCTTTGGGAGGGAGCAGTTCTTC. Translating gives CASSERSAFGREQFF.

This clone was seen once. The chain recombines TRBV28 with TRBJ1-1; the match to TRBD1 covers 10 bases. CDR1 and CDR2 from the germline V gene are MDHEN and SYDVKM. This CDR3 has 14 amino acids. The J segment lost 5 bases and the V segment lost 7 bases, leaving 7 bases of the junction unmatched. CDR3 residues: CASTQDRGGTEAFF. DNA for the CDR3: TGTGCCAGCACCCAGGACAGGGGGGGGACTGAAGCTTTCTTT.

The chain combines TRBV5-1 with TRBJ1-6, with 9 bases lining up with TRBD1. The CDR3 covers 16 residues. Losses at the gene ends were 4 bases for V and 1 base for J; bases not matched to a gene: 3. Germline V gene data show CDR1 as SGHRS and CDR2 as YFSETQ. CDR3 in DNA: TGCGCCAGCAGCCCGGACAGGGGATCCTATAATTCACCCCTCCACTTT. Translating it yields CASSPDRGSYNSPLHF.

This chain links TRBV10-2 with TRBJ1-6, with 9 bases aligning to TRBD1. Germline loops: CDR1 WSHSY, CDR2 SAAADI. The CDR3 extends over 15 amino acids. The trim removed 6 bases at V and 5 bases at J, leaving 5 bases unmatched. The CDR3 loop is CASRARQGDNSPLHF. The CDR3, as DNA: TGCGCCAGCAGGGCCCGACAGGGGGATAATTCACCCCTCCACTTT.

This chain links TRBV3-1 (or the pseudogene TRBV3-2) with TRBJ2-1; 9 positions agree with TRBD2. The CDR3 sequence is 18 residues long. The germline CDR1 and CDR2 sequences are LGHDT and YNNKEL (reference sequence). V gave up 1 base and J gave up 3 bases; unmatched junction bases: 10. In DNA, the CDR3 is TGTGCCAGCAGCCAAGTTCATGCGGCGGGAGGGTACTACAATGAGCAGTTCTTC. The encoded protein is CASSQVHAAGGYYNEQFF.

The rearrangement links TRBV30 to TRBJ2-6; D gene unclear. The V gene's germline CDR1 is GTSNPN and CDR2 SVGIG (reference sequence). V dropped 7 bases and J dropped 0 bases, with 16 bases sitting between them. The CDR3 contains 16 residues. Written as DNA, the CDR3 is TGTGCCTTCCGACACATAAGAAGCTCTGGGGCCAACGTCCTGACTTTC. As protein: CAFRHIRSSGANVLTF.

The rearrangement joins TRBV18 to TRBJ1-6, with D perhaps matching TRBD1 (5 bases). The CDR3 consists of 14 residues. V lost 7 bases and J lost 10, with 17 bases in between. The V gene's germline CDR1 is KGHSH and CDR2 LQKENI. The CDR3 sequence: CASFDAGSGSPLHF. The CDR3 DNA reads TGTGCCAGCTTCGACGCAGGGTCTGGCTCACCCCTCCACTTT.

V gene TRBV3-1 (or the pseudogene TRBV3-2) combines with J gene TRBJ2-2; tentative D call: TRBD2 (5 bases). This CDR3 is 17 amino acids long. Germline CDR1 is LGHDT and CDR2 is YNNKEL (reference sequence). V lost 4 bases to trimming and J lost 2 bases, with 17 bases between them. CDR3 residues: CASSPLALALNTGELFF. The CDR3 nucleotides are TGTGCCAGCAGCCCCCTCGCGTTAGCGTTAAACACCGGGGAGCTGTTTTTT.

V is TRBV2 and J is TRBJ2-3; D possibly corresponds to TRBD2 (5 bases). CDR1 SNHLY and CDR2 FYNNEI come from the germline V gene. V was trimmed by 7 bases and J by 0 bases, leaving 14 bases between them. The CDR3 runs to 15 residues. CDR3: CASIERPLSTDTQYF. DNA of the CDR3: TGTGCCAGCATCGAGCGGCCCCTTAGCACAGATACGCAGTATTTT.

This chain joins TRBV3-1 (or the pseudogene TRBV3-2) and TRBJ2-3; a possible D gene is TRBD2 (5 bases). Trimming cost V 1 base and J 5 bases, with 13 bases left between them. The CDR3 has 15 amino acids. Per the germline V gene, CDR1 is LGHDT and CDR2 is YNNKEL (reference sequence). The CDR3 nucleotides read TGTGCCAGCAGCCAAGGCGGGCGTGGGATAGATACGCAGTATTTT. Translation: CASSQGGRGIDTQYF.

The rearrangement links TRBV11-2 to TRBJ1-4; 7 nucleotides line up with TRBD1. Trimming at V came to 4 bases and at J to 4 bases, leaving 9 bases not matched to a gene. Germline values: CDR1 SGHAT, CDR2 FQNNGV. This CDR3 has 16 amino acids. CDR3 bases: TGTGCCAGCAGCTCCAAAACGGGACAGAATAATGAAAAACTGTTTTTT. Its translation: CASSSKTGQNNEKLFF.

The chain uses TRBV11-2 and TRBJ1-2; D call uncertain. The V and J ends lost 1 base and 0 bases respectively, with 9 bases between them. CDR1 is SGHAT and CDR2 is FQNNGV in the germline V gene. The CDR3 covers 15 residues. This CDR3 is CASSLAPVSNYGYTF. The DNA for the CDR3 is TGTGCCAGCAGCTTAGCGCCAGTCTCTAACTATGGCTACACCTTC.

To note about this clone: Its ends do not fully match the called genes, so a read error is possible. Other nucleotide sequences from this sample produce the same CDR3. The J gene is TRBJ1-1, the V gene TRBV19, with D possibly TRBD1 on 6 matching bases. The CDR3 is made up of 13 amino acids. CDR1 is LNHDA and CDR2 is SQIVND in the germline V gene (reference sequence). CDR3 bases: TGTGCCAGTAGTATAAAGGGGGACACAGAAGCTTTCTTT. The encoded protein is CASSIKGDTEAFF.

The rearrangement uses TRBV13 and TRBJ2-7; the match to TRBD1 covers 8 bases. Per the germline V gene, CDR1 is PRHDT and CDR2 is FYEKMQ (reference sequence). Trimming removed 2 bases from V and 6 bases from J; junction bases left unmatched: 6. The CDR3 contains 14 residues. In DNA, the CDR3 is TGTGCCAGCAGCTTACAGCAGGGGGCTTTCGAGCAGTACTTC. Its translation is CASSLQQGAFEQYF.

The DNA for the CDR3 is TGTGCCTGGAACCCAGGACAGGGCAACACCGGGGAGCTGTTTTTT. Translating it yields CAWNPGQGNTGELFF. The rearrangement joins TRBV30 to TRBJ2-2, with 8 bases identical to TRBD1. Germline lookup yields CDR1 GTSNPN and CDR2 SVGIG (reference sequence). J lost 2 bases, V lost 4 bases, and 6 bases had no gene match. This CDR3 comprises 15 residues.

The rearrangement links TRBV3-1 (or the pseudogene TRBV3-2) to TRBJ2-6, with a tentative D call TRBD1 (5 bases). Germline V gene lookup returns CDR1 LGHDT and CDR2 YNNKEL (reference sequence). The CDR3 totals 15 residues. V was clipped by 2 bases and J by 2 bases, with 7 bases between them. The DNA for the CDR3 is TGTGCCAGCAGCCAATGGGGCCCTGGGGCCAACGTCCTGACTTTC. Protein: CASSQWGPGANVLTF.